The 27 T cell receptor beta chains below come from one sample, sequenced in a study of blood T cell repertoires in COVID-19. Measured with immunoSEQ multiplex PCR; TCRdb has only the in-frame clones, and not every one. The sample lists about 230,000 clones, 85% to 90% occurring once. Sequenced input: peripheral blood. The receptors shown here come from a man aged 45-65 years with COVID-19, enrolled during active disease.

This rearrangement joins TRBV19 to TRBJ1-4, with TRBD1 identical over 11 bases. Germline V gives CDR1 LNHDA, CDR2 SQIVND (reference sequence). Trimming cost V 4 bases and J 8 bases; bases outside gene matches: 9. The length of the CDR3 is 16 residues. CDR3 loop: CASSTGQGAFWEKLFF. DNA of the CDR3: TGTGCCAGTAGTACCGGACAGGGGGCGTTTTGGGAAAAACTGTTTTTT. The entire variable domain, with the rest obtained from reference TRBV19 and TRBJ1-4, is as follows: DGGITQSPKYLFRKEGQNVTLSCEQNLNHDAMYWYRQDPGQGLRLIYYSQIVNDFQKGDIAEGYSVSREKKESFPLTVTSAQKNPTAFYLCASSTGQGAFWEKLFFGSGTQLSVL.

This clone occurred once. The rearrangement links TRBV29-1 to TRBJ2-3; D unresolved. This CDR3 spans 15 amino acids. V lost 3 bases to trimming and J lost 0 bases, with 13 bases between them. Germline assignment: CDR1 SQVTM and CDR2 ANQGSEA. In DNA, the CDR3 is TGCAGCGTTGATGGCCGCACAGTTAGCACAGATACGCAGTATTTT. Its translation: CSVDGRTVSTDTQYF.

The rearrangement uses TRBV28 and TRBJ1-2; D not certain. V was shortened by 6 bases and J by 3 bases, with 17 bases between the two germline ends. The CDR3 has 15 residues. Per germline, CDR1 MDHEN and CDR2 SYDVKM. The CDR3 loop reads CASSRTAAGYYGYTF. The CDR3, as DNA: TGTGCCAGCAGCCGAACAGCTGCCGGATACTATGGCTACACCTTC.

Comments on this clone: One end of the junction varies from germline; a read error may be responsible. The J gene is TRBJ1-2, the V gene TRBV30, with D possibly TRBD1 on 5 matching bases. The V gene's germline CDR1 is GTSNPN and CDR2 SVGIG (reference sequence). The CDR3 length is 11 residues. CDR3 nucleotides: TGTGCCTGGGCGGTTCTGGGGCGTTATAACTTC. This codes for CAWAVLGRYNF. Combining the CDR3 with reference TRBV30 and TRBJ1-2 gives the whole variable domain SQTIHQWPATLVQPVGSPLSLECTVEGTSNPNLYWYRQAAGRGLQLLFYSVGIGQISSEVPQNLSASRPQDRQFILSSKKLLLSDSGFYLCAWAVLGRYNFGSGTRLTVV.

The V call is TRBV27, the J call TRBJ1-6; 9 nucleotides match TRBD1. The trim removed 0 bases at V and 8 bases at J, leaving 5 bases unmatched. Germline CDR1 MNHEY, CDR2 SMNVEV (reference sequence). The CDR3 is made up of 16 amino acids. The CDR3 DNA is TGTGCCAGCAGTTTATCTTTGGGGACAGGGTATTCACCCCTCCACTTT. It codes for CASSLSLGTGYSPLHF.

The V and J genes are TRBV11-3 and TRBJ2-1; TRBD2 matches at 8 bases. Germline values: CDR1 SGHNT, CDR2 YENEEA. With V trimmed by 1 base and J by 2 bases, 4 bases remained unmatched. The CDR3 contains 16 residues. The CDR3, as DNA: TGTGCCAGCAGCTTAGTCACTAGCGGACCCTACAATGAGCAGTTCTTC. Translation gives CASSLVTSGPYNEQFF. Full variable domain (remainder filled in from reference TRBV11-3 and TRBJ2-1): EAGVVQSPRYKIIEKKQPVAFWCNPISGHNTLYWYLQNLGQGPELLIRYENEEAVDDSQLPKDRFSAERLKGVDSTLKIQPAELGDSAVYLCASSLVTSGPYNEQFFGPGTRLTVL.

The chain links TRBV5-5 to TRBJ2-5; D perhaps matches TRBD2 (6 bases). Trimming left V 5 bases short and J 2 bases short, with 22 bases between. The germline V gene encodes CDR1 SGHKS and CDR2 YYEKEE (reference sequence). The CDR3 covers 17 residues. The CDR3 loop is CASSREFGGAGQETQYF. For the CDR3, the DNA is TGTGCCAGCAGTCGGGAGTTTGGCGGGGCGGGACAAGAGACCCAGTACTTC.

The chain links TRBV29-1 to TRBJ1-4; no definite D call. Germline loops: CDR1 SQVTM, CDR2 ANQGSEA. This CDR3 region has 13 residues. The ends were cut back, 6 bases at V and 0 bases at J, with 8 bases in the middle. The CDR3 protein is CSVQTTTNEKLFF. As DNA, the CDR3 is TGCAGCGTCCAGACAACAACTAATGAAAAACTGTTTTTT.

V usage is TRBV7-8 and J usage is TRBJ2-5; the match to TRBD1 covers 10 bases. Germline lookup yields CDR1 SGHVS and CDR2 FQNEAQ. The CDR3 contains 17 residues. Trimming at V came to 2 bases and at J to 3 bases, leaving 9 bases not matched to a gene. Here the CDR3 reads CASSLPRDRGPEETQYF. DNA for the CDR3: TGTGCCAGCAGCTTACCTCGGGACAGGGGTCCTGAAGAGACCCAGTACTTC.

The rearrangement uses TRBV10-3 and TRBJ2-5, with TRBD2 matching over 9 bases. Germline CDR1 ENHRY, CDR2 SYGVKD. The CDR3 is 15 residues long. J lost 5 bases, V lost 0 bases, and 4 bases had no gene match. CDR3 in amino acids: CAISESRTSGETQYF. DNA for the CDR3: TGTGCCATCAGTGAGTCTCGTACTAGCGGGGAGACCCAGTACTTC.

The chain is built from TRBV19 and TRBJ2-7; 7 nucleotides align to TRBD1. CDR1 is LNHDA, CDR2 SQIVND, per germline (reference sequence). After removal of 5 bases from V and 5 bases from J, the junction contained 6 bases not matched to a gene. CDR3 length: 13 amino acids. The CDR3: CASSSTGLNEQYF. CDR3 in DNA: TGTGCCAGTAGTTCGACAGGGTTGAACGAGCAGTACTTC.

This chain connects TRBV7-8 to TRBJ1-2; tentatively, D is TRBD1 (6 bases). V was shortened by 5 bases and J by 5 bases, with 30 bases between the two germline ends. CDR1 is SGHVS and CDR2 is FQNEAQ in the germline V gene. The CDR3 spans 19 residues. The CDR3 region has the DNA TGTGCCAGCAGCCCCCTGATGGTAGCGGCAGGGGAGGGTAGATATGGCTACACCTTC. Encoded protein: CASSPLMVAAGEGRYGYTF.

V and J are TRBV9 and TRBJ1-2, with 9 bases matching TRBD1. Germline-derived CDR1 and CDR2 are SGDLS and YYNGEE. The CDR3 sequence is 16 residues long. V dropped 0 bases and J dropped 8; count of bases not matched to a gene: 11. The CDR3 here is CASSVGSGTGGFGYTF. DNA for the CDR3: TGTGCCAGCAGCGTAGGAAGTGGAACAGGGGGCTTCGGCTACACCTTC.

The chain couples TRBV6-5 to TRBJ1-5, with 7 bases fitting TRBD1. Looked up from germline, CDR1 is MNHEY and CDR2 is SVGAGI. Trimming cost V 5 bases and J 2 bases; bases outside gene matches: 6. CDR3 size: 15 residues. CDR3: CASSKDRIGNQPQHF. The CDR3 DNA follows: TGTGCCAGCAGTAAGGACAGGATCGGCAATCAGCCCCAGCATTTT.

The chain has TRBV9 and TRBJ2-2, with 11 bases matching TRBD2. Losses at the gene ends were 4 bases for V and 5 bases for J; bases not matched to a gene: 13. The CDR3 has 18 residues. From germline, CDR1 is SGDLS and CDR2 YYNGEE. CDR3 region: CASSLSGTSGTETGELFF. CDR3 bases: TGTGCCAGCAGCTTATCCGGGACTAGCGGTACGGAGACCGGGGAGCTGTTTTTT.

The chain has TRBV29-1 and TRBJ2-1; TRBD2 aligns across 7 bases. The CDR3 contains 13 residues. Germline CDR1 is SQVTM and CDR2 is ANQGSEA. The CDR3 DNA reads as TGCAGTGTCTGGCGCGGGAGCGGGAATGAGCAGTTCTTC. Amino acid sequence: CSVWRGSGNEQFF.

The chain has TRBV2 and TRBJ1-2; D might be TRBD1 (6 bases). V dropped 2 bases and J dropped 7 bases, with 20 bases sitting between them. Germline V CDR1 and CDR2: SNHLY, FYNNEI. CDR3 length equals 16 residues. This CDR3 reads CASSERGTGLLAGYTF. DNA for the CDR3: TGTGCCAGCAGTGAAAGGGGTACAGGGTTGCTGGCTGGCTACACCTTC.

This chain connects TRBV7-9 to TRBJ1-3; D possibly corresponds to TRBD1 (6 bases). The CDR3 runs 14 residues. Looked up from germline, CDR1 is SEHNR and CDR2 is FQNEAQ (reference sequence). V gave up 4 bases and J gave up 4 bases, with 11 bases separating them. DNA of the CDR3: TGTGCCAGCAGCTCCGGGACATACGGAAACACCATATATTTT. Its translation is CASSSGTYGNTIYF.

The CDR3 DNA is TGTGCCAGCAGCGTACAGGTGGGGGGAAAACTGTTTTTT. Translating it yields CASSVQVGGKLFF. The chain joins TRBV9 to TRBJ1-4; possibly TRBD1 for D (5 bases). The V gene's germline CDR1 is SGDLS and CDR2 YYNGEE. Trimming shortened V by 1 base and J by 10 bases, and 11 bases separated the two germline ends. This CDR3 spans 13 amino acids.

The gene calls are TRBV25-1 and TRBJ2-1; D might be TRBD2 (5 bases). The CDR3 has 13 residues. Germline loops: CDR1 MGHDK, CDR2 SYGVNS. The V end was cut by 6 bases, the J end by 13 bases, with 19 bases between. CDR3 DNA: TGTGCCAGCAGCCCCGGGGTGGAGCACTCCCAGTTCTTC. Residues: CASSPGVEHSQFF.

The gene calls are TRBV5-1 and TRBJ1-3, with 9 bases fitting TRBD1. The CDR3 has 17 amino acids. Germline CDR1 reads SGHRS; CDR2 reads YFSETQ. V shed 0 bases and J 1 base; nucleotides not matched to a gene: 5. CDR3 residues: CASSLGGQGGSGNTIYF. CDR3 nucleotides: TGCGCCAGCAGCTTGGGGGGACAGGGAGGATCTGGAAACACCATATATTTT.

This sequence joins TRBV28 and TRBJ2-6; D is ambiguous. Trimming removed 1 base at V and 4 bases at J, with 2 bases between. Germline V CDR1 and CDR2: MDHEN, SYDVKM. The CDR3 totals 13 residues. As DNA, the CDR3 is TGTGCCAGCAGTTTATCAGGGGCCAACGTCCTGACTTTC. It encodes CASSLSGANVLTF. The full variable domain, with the rest looked up from reference TRBV28 and TRBJ2-6, is DVKVTQSSRYLVKRTGEKVFLECVQDMDHENMFWYRQDPGLGLRLIYFSYDVKMKEKGDIPEGYSVSREKKERFSLILESASTNQTSMYLCASSLSGANVLTFGAGSRLTVL.

The rearrangement joins TRBV19 to TRBJ1-5; D may be TRBD1 (5 bases). Germline V lookup: CDR1 LNHDA, CDR2 SQIVND (reference sequence). This CDR3 has 13 amino acids. V was clipped by 3 bases and J by 7 bases, with 10 bases between them. This chain's CDR3 is CASSISGIQPQHF. In DNA form, the CDR3 reads TGTGCCAGTAGTATTTCAGGGATCCAGCCCCAGCATTTT.

The chain couples TRBV5-1 to TRBJ2-1; 11 positions match TRBD2. CDR1 and CDR2 (germline): SGHRS, YFSETQ. The CDR3 extends over 17 amino acids. J gave up 2 bases and V 0 bases, and 4 bases lay outside the gene matches. CDR3 in DNA: TGCGCCAGCAGCTTGGCCCGACTAGCGGGAACCTACAATGAGCAGTTCTTC. Its translation: CASSLARLAGTYNEQFF.

This chain uses TRBV19 with TRBJ2-1, with 7 bases aligning to TRBD2. CDR3 length: 16 residues. CDR1 is LNHDA and CDR2 is SQIVND in the germline V gene (reference sequence). Germline trimming cut 1 base from V and 3 bases from J; bases unmatched to any gene: 6. The CDR3 DNA reads TGTGCCAGTAGTATAGCGCGGTCTAGCGGCTACAATGAGCAGTTCTTC. This gives the protein CASSIARSSGYNEQFF.

The V call is TRBV6-5, the J call TRBJ1-1; D remains unclear. With 5 bases removed from V and 4 bases from J, the gap between germline ends came to 8 bases. The CDR3 is made up of 12 amino acids. Germline CDR1 is MNHEY and CDR2 is SVGAGI. The CDR3 bases are TGTGCCAGCAGTACATTAATCACTGAAGCTTTCTTT. Its protein is CASSTLITEAFF.

The genes are TRBV10-3 and TRBJ1-5; the match to TRBD1 covers 7 bases. The germline CDR1 and CDR2 sequences are ENHRY and SYGVKD. The V gene end was trimmed by 10 bases and the J gene end by 4 bases; junction bases not matched to a gene: 16. The CDR3 has 16 residues. The CDR3 DNA sequence: TGTGCCACCCACGAGGGGGCTCGAACCCGGAATCAGCCCCAGCATTTT. Translation gives CATHEGARTRNQPQHF.